This T cell receptor (beta chain) originates from a study of blood T cells in healthy people across ages. Primers used in a second PCR of roughly 6 to 11 cycles were a sample-barcoded 5' primer and a J-beta primer mix. There were at least 2.5 million CDR3-containing paired-end reads obtained from each sample. Each CDR3 protein is one row after TCRdb ran MiXCR on the 5' RACE reads. The repertoire has roughly 1,800,000 distinct CDR3 sequences, about 50% of them found once; the top ten carry about 2.1%. Regarding the study as a whole: Estimates of total diversity, which came from one million sequenced T cells, were considered to be underestimates. A roughly linear age-dependent decrease characterized TCR beta diversity per million T cells. Higher naive T cell percentage went strongly together with higher TCR beta diversity.

This clonotype showed up just a few times. The antigen is unknown. The CDR3 spans 14 residues. Germline CDR1 MGHRA, CDR2 YSYEKL. The V end lost 6 bases, the J end lost 2 bases, and 12 bases lay between the germline ends. Sequencing input: blood. The source of this sequence is a woman aged 40 to 50 in good health. The chain employs TRBV4-1 and TRBJ2-3, with D perhaps TRBD1 (5 bases). CDR3 sequence reads: CASRSLGATDTQYF. The DNA of the CDR3 is TGCGCCAGCAGATCCCTAGGGGCCACAGATACGCAGTATTTT.